This T cell receptor beta chain comes out of a study of T cell repertoires in cytomegalovirus infection. For this clonotype: Its antigen remains unidentified.

General study points: Cumulative frequency (of public TCR beta family members) identified carriers of CMV plus the relevant HLA.

In germline, CDR1 is SGHAT, CDR2 FQDESV (reference sequence). V lost 5 bases to trimming and J lost 0 bases, with 23 bases between them. The CDR3 loop spans 19 amino acids. Each CDR3 protein is one row after TCRdb ran MiXCR on the reads. The table shows approximately 320,000 distinct CDR3 sequences, with over 7.5% occurring only once. This receptor was identified in a human donor in good health (CMV status not recorded). Some clones in this sample may be carry-over from other donors' samples. This chain links TRBV11-1 with TRBJ2-1; tentatively, D is TRBD2 (5 bases). Sequencing input: PBMCs. The CDR3 sequence is CASSPSETKPRGSYNEQFF. The DNA of the CDR3 is TGTGCCAGCAGCCCCTCGGAGACCAAACCCCGGGGCTCCTACAATGAGCAGTTCTTC.